This paragraph reports one TCR beta chain. This sample was included in a study of blood T cell repertoires in COVID-19. Study-wide context: Sites across the United States, Italy and Spain contributed samples from acute and convalescent COVID-19. PBMCs, B-cell-depleted T cells, or T cells were the source of the cDNA or gDNA that made up the material.

The CDR3 loop spans 14 amino acids. Deletions cut 8 bases from V and 1 base from J, with 12 bases between. CDR1 is SNHLY, CDR2 FYNNEI, per germline. Under the authors' procedure: Counts of nucleated cells, estimated from reference gene primer amplification, were obtained. Measured with immunoSEQ multiplex PCR; TCRdb has only the in-frame clones, and not every one. The V and J calls and the clone size are those of that table, but D and trimming were determined from the DNA. The table records about 240,000 clones, about 80% of them present only once. This TCR derives from a woman older than 75 with acute or convalescent COVID-19. Sequences were obtained from peripheral blood. The rearrangement joins TRBV2 to TRBJ1-5, with D possibly matching TRBD1 (6 bases). CDR3 in DNA: TGTGCCAGCCAAATCGGACAGAGCAATCAGCCCCAGCATTTT. It yields the protein CASQIGQSNQPQHF. The full variable domain, rest sourced from reference TRBV2 and TRBJ1-5, is EPEVTQTPSHQVTQMGQEVILRCVPISNHLYFYWYRQILGQKVEFLVSFYNNEISEKSEIFDDQFSVERPDGSNFTLKIRSTKLEDSAMYFCASQIGQSNQPQHFGDGTRLSIL.